This T cell receptor beta chain comes out of a study of shared clonotypes between healthy human individuals. Assay used: immunoSEQ multiplex PCR; TCRdb lists only in-frame clones, some missing. The sample yields roughly 500,000 clones, 79% seen once. Trimming stripped 3 bases from V and 4 bases from J, with 9 bases between. The CDR3 has 13 amino acids. Germline V gene data show CDR1 as KGHSH and CDR2 as LQKENI. The J gene is TRBJ1-2, the V gene TRBV18; D remains ambiguous. This TCR was recovered from a woman in her thirties or forties in good health. Some clones in this sample may be carry-over from other donors' samples. Material for sequencing was PBMCs. The CDR3 reads CASSPVAVYGYTF. The CDR3 DNA follows: TGTGCCAGCTCACCTGTGGCAGTCTATGGCTACACCTTC.